This is a list of T cell receptor beta chains from one sample in a study of glioma-infiltrating T cells after dendritic cell vaccination. Generated by immunoSEQ multiplex PCR, the TCRdb table keeps only in-frame clones and is missing some. Of some 60,000 clones detected, roughly 83% appear once; the ten largest clones hold approximately 15%. Sequences were derived from blood, sampled after dendritic cell vaccination. Receptors originate from a human donor with glioblastoma. Both conserved end residues are part of each CDR3. A D gene is named only where the DNA matches it firmly. Only part of the rows carry a size: once, few, many, or a class if the clone is expanded.

v_gene,abundance,len,j_gene,d_gene,CDR3aa,CDR3nt
TRBV7-2,NA,16,TRBJ2-7,TRBD1,CASSFRGTGGRHEQYF,TGTGCCAGCAGCTTCCGGGGGACAGGGGGCCGTCACGAGCAGTACTTC
TRBV2,NA,14,TRBJ2-3,TRBD2,CASGGVPAADTQYF,TGTGCCAGTGGGGGGGTTCCGGCGGCAGATACGCAGTATTTT
TRBV4-1,NA,16,TRBJ1-2,TRBD1,CASSPHLTGDDYGYTF,TGCGCCAGCAGCCCCCACCTCACAGGGGATGACTATGGCTACACCTTC
TRBV27,NA,16,TRBJ2-7,TRBD1,CASSFLPGQGGPEQYF,TGTGCCAGCAGTTTCCTGCCCGGACAGGGTGGGCCCGAGCAGTACTTC
TRBV18,NA,17,TRBJ2-5,TRBD2,CASSPPVRRGGGETQYF,TGTGCCAGCTCACCACCGGTGCGGCGGGGGGGCGGAGAGACCCAGTACTTC
TRBV30,few,13,TRBJ1-2,TRBD1,CAWSATGNYGYTF,TGTGCCTGGAGTGCGACAGGGAACTATGGCTACACCTTC
TRBV18,NA,14,TRBJ1-1,NA,CASSSLQGNTEAFF,TGTGCCAGCTCAAGCTTACAGGGCAACACTGAAGCTTTCTTT
TRBV6-6,NA,13,TRBJ2-7,TRBD1,CASSWTGTVEQYF,TGTGCCAGCAGTTGGACAGGGACTGTTGAGCAGTACTTC
TRBV27,NA,16,TRBJ2-1,TRBD2,CASRRTSGNPDNEQFF,TGTGCCAGCAGACGGACTAGCGGCAACCCGGACAATGAGCAGTTCTTC
TRBV5-1,NA,15,TRBJ2-3,TRBD2,CASSPSGGLTDTQYF,TGCGCCAGCAGCCCTAGCGGGGGGTTGACAGATACGCAGTATTTT
TRBV6-4,NA,19,TRBJ1-5,NA,CASSDQGTIGQGGNQPQHF,TGTGCCAGCAGTGACCAGGGGACAATCGGGCAGGGCGGCAATCAGCCCCAGCATTTT
TRBV28,NA,15,TRBJ1-4,TRBD1,CASSSGQGAGEKLFF,TGTGCCAGCAGCTCGGGACAGGGGGCAGGTGAAAAACTGTTTTTT
TRBV7-9,NA,19,TRBJ1-4,TRBD1,CASSAQPGQGALTNEKLFF,TGTGCCAGCAGCGCCCAACCGGGACAGGGCGCTTTAACTAATGAAAAACTGTTTTTT
TRBV7-2,NA,13,TRBJ2-5,NA,CASSLREGETQYF,TGTGCCAGCAGCTTACGGGAAGGAGAGACCCAGTACTTC